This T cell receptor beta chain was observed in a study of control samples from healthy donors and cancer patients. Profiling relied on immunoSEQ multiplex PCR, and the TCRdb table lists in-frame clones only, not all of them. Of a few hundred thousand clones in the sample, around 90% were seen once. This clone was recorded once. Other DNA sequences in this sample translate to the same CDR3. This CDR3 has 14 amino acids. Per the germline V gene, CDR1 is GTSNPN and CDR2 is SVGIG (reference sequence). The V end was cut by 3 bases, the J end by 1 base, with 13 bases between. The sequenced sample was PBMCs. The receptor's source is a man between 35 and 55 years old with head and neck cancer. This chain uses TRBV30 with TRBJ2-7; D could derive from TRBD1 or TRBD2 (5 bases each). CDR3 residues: CAWSPGTGSYEQYF. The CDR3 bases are TGTGCCTGGAGCCCCGGGACCGGATCCTACGAGCAGTACTTC.